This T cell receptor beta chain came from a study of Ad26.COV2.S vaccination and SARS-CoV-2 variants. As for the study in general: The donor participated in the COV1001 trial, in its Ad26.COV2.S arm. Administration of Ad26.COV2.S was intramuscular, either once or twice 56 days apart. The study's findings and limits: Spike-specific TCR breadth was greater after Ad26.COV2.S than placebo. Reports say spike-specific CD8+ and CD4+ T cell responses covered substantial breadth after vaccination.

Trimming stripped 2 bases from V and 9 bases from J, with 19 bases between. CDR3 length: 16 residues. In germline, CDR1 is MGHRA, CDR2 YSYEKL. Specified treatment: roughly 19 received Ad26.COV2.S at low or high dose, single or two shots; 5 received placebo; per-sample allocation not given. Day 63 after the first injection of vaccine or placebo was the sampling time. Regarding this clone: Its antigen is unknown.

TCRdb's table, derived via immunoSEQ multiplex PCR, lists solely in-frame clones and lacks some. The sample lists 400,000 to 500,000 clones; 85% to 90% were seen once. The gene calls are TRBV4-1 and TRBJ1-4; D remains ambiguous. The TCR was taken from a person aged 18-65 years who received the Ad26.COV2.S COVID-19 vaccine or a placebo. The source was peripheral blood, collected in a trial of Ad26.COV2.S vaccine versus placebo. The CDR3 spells CASSQTPGPAEKKLFF. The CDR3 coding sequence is TGCGCCAGCAGCCAAACCCCCGGTCCCGCGGAGAAAAAACTGTTTTTT.